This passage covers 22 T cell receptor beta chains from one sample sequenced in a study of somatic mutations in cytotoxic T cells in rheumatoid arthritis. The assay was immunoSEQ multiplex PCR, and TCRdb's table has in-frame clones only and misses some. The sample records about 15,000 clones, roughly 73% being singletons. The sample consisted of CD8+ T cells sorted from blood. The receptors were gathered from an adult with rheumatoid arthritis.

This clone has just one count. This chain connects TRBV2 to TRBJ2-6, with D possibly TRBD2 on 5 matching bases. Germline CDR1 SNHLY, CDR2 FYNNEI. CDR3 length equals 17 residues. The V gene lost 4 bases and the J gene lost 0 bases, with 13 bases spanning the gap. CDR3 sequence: CASSGWRINSGANVLTF. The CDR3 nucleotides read TGTGCCAGCAGTGGTTGGAGGATTAACTCTGGGGCCAACGTCCTGACTTTC.

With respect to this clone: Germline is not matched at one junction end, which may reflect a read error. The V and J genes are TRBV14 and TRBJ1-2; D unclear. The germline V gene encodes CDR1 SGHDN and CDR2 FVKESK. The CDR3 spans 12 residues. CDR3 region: CASSQGLPPPSF. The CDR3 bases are TGTGCCAGCAGCCAAGGACTCCCTCCACCCTCCTTC.

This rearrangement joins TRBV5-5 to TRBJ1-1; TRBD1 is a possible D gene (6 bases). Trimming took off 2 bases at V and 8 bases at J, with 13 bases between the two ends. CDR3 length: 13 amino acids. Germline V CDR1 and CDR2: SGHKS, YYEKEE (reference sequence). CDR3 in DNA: TGTGCCAGCAGCTTACTACCGGGACAAGAAGCTTTCTTT. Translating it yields CASSLLPGQEAFF.

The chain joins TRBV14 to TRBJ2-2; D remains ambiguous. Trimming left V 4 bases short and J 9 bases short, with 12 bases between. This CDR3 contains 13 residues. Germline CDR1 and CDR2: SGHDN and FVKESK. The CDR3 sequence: CASSPASHRELFF. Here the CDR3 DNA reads TGTGCCAGCAGCCCCGCCTCCCACAGGGAGCTGTTTTTT.

DNA for the CDR3: TGTGCCAGCAGCTCCGACAGGTCCTATGGCTACACCTTC. It codes for CASSSDRSYGYTF. J is TRBJ1-2 and V is TRBV5-4, with D perhaps TRBD1 (6 bases). From germline, CDR1 is SGHNT and CDR2 YYREEE (reference sequence). The V and J ends lost 3 bases and 4 bases respectively, with 10 bases between them. This CDR3 contains 13 residues.

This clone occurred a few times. The CDR3 is CASSLGYTANTGELFF. In DNA, the CDR3 is TGTGCCAGCAGTTTAGGGTACACCGCCAACACCGGGGAGCTGTTTTTT. This chain links TRBV28 with TRBJ2-2; the D is unclear. The V gene lost 2 bases and the J gene lost 2 bases, with 12 bases spanning the gap. CDR3 size: 16 residues. From germline, CDR1 is MDHEN and CDR2 SYDVKM.

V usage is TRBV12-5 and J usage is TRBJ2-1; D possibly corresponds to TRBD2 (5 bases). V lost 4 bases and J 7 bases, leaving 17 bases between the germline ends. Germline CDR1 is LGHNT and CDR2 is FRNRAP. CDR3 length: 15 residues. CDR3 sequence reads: CASGSGLGVRNEQFF. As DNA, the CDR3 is TGTGCTAGTGGTTCCGGACTGGGAGTGAGAAATGAGCAGTTCTTC.

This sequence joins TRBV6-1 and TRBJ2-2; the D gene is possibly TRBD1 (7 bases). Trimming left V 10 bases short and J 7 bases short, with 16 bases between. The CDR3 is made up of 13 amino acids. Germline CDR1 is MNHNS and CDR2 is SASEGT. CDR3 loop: CATPGGLGGELFF. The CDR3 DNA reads TGTGCCACCCCAGGGGGGTTGGGCGGGGAGCTGTTTTTT.

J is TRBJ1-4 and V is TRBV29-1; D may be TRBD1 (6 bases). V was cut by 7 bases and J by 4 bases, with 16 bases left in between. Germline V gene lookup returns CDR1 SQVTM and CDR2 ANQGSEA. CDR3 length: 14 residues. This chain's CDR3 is CSATEGGFNEKLFF. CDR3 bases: TGCAGCGCCACCGAGGGGGGCTTTAATGAAAAACTGTTTTTT.

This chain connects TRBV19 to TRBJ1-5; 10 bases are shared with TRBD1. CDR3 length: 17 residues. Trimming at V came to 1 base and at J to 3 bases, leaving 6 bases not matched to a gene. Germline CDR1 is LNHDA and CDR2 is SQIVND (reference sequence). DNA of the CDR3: TGTGCCAGTAGTATAGGCTCCGGGACAGGGGTCAATCAGCCCCAGCATTTT. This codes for CASSIGSGTGVNQPQHF.

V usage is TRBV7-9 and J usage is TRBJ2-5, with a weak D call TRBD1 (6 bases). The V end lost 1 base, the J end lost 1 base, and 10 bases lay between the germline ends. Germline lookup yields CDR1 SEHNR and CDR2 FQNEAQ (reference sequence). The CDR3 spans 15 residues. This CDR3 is CASSLVMDSQETQYF. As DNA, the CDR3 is TGTGCCAGCAGCTTAGTTATGGACAGCCAAGAGACCCAGTACTTC.

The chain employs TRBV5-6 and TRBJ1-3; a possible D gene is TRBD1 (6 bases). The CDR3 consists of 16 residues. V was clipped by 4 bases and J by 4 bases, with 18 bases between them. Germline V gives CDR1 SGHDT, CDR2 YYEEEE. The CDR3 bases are TGTGCCAGCAGCCTTAACCTCAGGGGATCCGGAAACACCATATATTTT. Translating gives CASSLNLRGSGNTIYF.

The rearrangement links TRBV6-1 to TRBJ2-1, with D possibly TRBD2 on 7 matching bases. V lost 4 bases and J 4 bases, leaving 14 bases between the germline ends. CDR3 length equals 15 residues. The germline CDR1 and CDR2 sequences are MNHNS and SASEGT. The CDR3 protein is CASSVRRGLYNEQFF. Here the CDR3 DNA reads TGTGCCAGCAGTGTAAGGCGGGGGCTATACAATGAGCAGTTCTTC.

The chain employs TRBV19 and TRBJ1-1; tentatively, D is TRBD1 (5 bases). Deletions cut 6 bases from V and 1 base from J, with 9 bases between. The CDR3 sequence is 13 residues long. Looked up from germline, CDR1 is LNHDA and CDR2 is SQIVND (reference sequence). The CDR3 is CASSLGRNTEAFF. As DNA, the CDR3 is TGTGCCAGTAGCCTGGGGCGGAACACTGAAGCTTTCTTT. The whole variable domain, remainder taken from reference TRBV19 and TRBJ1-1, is DGGITQSPKYLFRKEGQNVTLSCEQNLNHDAMYWYRQDPGQGLRLIYYSQIVNDFQKGDIAEGYSVSREKKESFPLTVTSAQKNPTAFYLCASSLGRNTEAFFGQGTRLTVV.

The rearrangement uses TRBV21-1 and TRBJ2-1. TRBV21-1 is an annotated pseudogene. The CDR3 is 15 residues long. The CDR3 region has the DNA TGTGCCAGCAGCAAAGCGCAGCCAGATTACAATGAGCAGTTCTTC. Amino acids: CASSKAQPDYNEQFF.

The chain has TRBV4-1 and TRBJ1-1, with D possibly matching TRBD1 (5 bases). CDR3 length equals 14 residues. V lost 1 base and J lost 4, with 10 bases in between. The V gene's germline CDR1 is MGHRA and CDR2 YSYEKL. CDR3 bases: TGCGCCAGCAGCCAAGCGGGGGGGGGCACTGAAGCTTTCTTT. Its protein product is CASSQAGGGTEAFF.

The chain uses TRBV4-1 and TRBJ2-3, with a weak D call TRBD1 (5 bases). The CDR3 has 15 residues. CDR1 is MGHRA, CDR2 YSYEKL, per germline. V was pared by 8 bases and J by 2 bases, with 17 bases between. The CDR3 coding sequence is TGCGCCAGCGGACAAGGGAACACTGTCACAGATACGCAGTATTTT. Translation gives CASGQGNTVTDTQYF.

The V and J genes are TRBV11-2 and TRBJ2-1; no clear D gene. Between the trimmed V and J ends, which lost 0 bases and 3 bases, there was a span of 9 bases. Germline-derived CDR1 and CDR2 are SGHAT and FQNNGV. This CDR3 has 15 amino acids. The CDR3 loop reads CASSLDQAGYNEQFF. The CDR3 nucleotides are TGTGCCAGCAGCTTAGATCAGGCAGGCTACAATGAGCAGTTCTTC.

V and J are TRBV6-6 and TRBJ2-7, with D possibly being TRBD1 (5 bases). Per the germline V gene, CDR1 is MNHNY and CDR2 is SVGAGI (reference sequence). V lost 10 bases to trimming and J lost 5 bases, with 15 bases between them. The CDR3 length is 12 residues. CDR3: CATLSSRDEQYF. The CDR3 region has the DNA TGTGCCACCCTATCCTCCAGGGACGAGCAGTACTTC.

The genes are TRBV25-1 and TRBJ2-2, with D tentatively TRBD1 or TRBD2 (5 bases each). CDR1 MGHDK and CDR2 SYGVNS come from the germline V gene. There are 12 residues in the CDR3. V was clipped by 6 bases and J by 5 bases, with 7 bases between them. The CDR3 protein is CASSWGTGELFF. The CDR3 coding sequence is TGTGCCAGCAGCTGGGGGACCGGGGAGCTGTTTTTT.

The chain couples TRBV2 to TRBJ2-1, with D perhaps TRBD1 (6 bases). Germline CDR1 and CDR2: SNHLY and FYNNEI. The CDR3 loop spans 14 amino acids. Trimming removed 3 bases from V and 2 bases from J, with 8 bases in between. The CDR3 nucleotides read TGTGCCAGCAGTGACCCAGGGGCCTACAATGAGCAGTTCTTC. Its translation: CASSDPGAYNEQFF.

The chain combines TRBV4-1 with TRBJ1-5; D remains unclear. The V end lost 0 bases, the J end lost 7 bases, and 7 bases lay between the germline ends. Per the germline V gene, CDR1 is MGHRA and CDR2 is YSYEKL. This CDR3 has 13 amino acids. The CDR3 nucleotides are TGCGCCAGCAGCCAAGATCTGTACCAGCCCCAGCATTTT. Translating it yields CASSQDLYQPQHF.